These T cell receptor beta chains were read from a single sample in a study of T cell repertoires in cytomegalovirus infection. These receptors are not linked to any known antigen. Via MiXCR, TCRdb re-called the reads, giving one row per CDR3 protein. There are 600,000 to 700,000 distinct CDR3 sequences in the sample; around 32% occur only once, and about 20% lies in the top ten. Specimen: cultured PBMCs, collected from culture after CMV antigen stimulation. The receptors stem from a human donor in good health (CMV status not recorded). Some clones in this sample may be carry-over from other donors' samples. Each CDR3 is given without its conserved first and last residue.

CDR3 length: 13
J gene: TRBJ2-2
V gene: TRBV12-3/TRBV12-4
CDR3 protein: ASSQLAQNTGELF

CDR3 length: 10
J gene: TRBJ1-2
V gene: TRBV25-1
CDR3 protein: ASRTGAIGYT

CDR3 length: 10
J gene: TRBJ2-1
V gene: TRBV29-1
CDR3 protein: SVDWAYNEQF

CDR3 length: 13
J gene: TRBJ1-4
V gene: TRBV6-1
CDR3 protein: ASSEFWGVGEKLF

CDR3 length: 13
J gene: TRBJ2-1
V gene: TRBV2
CDR3 protein: ASDTQGGAIGEQF

CDR3 length: 12
J gene: TRBJ2-1
V gene: TRBV6-5
CDR3 protein: ASRFGTTWGEQF

CDR3 length: 15
J gene: TRBJ2-7
V gene: TRBV10-3
CDR3 protein: AISEAKPGRDSYEQY

CDR3 length: 11
J gene: TRBJ2-7
V gene: TRBV11-2
CDR3 protein: ASSPRPHPAQY

CDR3 length: 12
J gene: TRBJ1-5
V gene: TRBV7-2
CDR3 protein: ASSLDGYSQPQH

CDR3 length: 14
J gene: TRBJ2-3
V gene: TRBV7-6
CDR3 protein: ASRPPGPSFSDTQY

CDR3 length: 13
J gene: TRBJ1-5
V gene: TRBV7-2
CDR3 protein: ASSSHRASNQPQH

CDR3 length: 16
J gene: TRBJ2-6
V gene: TRBV5-1
CDR3 protein: ASSGGTGGFAGANVLT

CDR3 length: 10
J gene: TRBJ1-4
V gene: TRBV10-3
CDR3 protein: ATKATNEKLF

CDR3 length: 15
J gene: TRBJ1-1
V gene: TRBV4-1
CDR3 protein: ASSQGPGGFVNTEAF

CDR3 length: 12
J gene: TRBJ2-3
V gene: TRBV29-1
CDR3 protein: SVEDPQGSDTQY

CDR3 length: 13
J gene: TRBJ2-1
V gene: TRBV5-4
CDR3 protein: ASSLRAGLEGEQF

CDR3 length: 12
J gene: TRBJ2-5
V gene: TRBV12-3/TRBV12-4
CDR3 protein: ASSGLTLQETQY

CDR3 length: 10
J gene: TRBJ2-3
V gene: TRBV5-1
CDR3 protein: ASSMRGDTQY

CDR3 length: 13
J gene: TRBJ2-3
V gene: TRBV11-2
CDR3 protein: ASSLALGAADTQY

CDR3 length: 11
J gene: TRBJ1-2
V gene: TRBV18
CDR3 protein: ASSPNSLYGYT

CDR3 length: 12
J gene: TRBJ2-1
V gene: TRBV7-2
CDR3 protein: AIPAGGYYNEQF

CDR3 length: 14
J gene: TRBJ2-7
V gene: TRBV19
CDR3 protein: ASSTDDSSSSYEQY

CDR3 length: 13
J gene: TRBJ2-1
V gene: TRBV5-6
CDR3 protein: ASSLWLAAYNEQF

CDR3 length: 12
J gene: TRBJ2-3
V gene: TRBV24-1
CDR3 protein: ATSDLFRTDTQY

CDR3 length: 15
J gene: TRBJ2-1
V gene: TRBV11-2
CDR3 protein: ASSLIRVSNSYNEQF

CDR3 length: 14
J gene: TRBJ2-3
V gene: TRBV12-3/TRBV12-4
CDR3 protein: ASSNPAQPSTDTQY

CDR3 length: 12
J gene: TRBJ1-4
V gene: TRBV30
CDR3 protein: AWSEGTSHEKLF

CDR3 length: 12
J gene: TRBJ1-1
V gene: TRBV6-8
CDR3 protein: ASSWTALNTEAF

CDR3 length: 10
J gene: TRBJ1-6
V gene: TRBV7-9
CDR3 protein: ASSFPNSPLH

CDR3 length: 12
J gene: TRBJ2-7
V gene: TRBV7-6
CDR3 protein: ASSSMDRPYEQY

CDR3 length: 15
J gene: TRBJ1-1
V gene: TRBV5-6
CDR3 protein: ASSLVRDPGVNTEAF